This note documents a single TCR beta chain sequence. The antigen remains undetermined. This entry is derived from a study of cytomegalovirus exposure and HLA in healthy donors. Trimming shortened V by 4 bases and J by 7 bases, and 17 bases separated the two germline ends. Germline lookup yields CDR1 SQVTM and CDR2 ANQGSEA. The CDR3 covers 14 residues. Overall study results and limits: Cytomegalovirus-associated status was assigned to about 160 TCR beta chains. In a later analysis, common viral pathogens appeared linked to several of the most significant clusters. Beyond CMV serostatus, there was no information to go on about immune exposure. Researchers reported that a few CMV-associated chains were confirmed in vitro as CMV antigen-specific.

PCR was performed using 60 Vbeta and 13 Jbeta primers. Clones were sequenced by immunoSEQ multiplex PCR, and TCRdb holds only the in-frame ones, with some missing. The table lists about 190,000 clones, around 86% of them singletons, with about 0.78% in the top ten. Sequencing input: PBMCs. The gene calls are TRBV29-1 and TRBJ2-1; D might be TRBD2 (5 bases). This sequence was found in a woman under 30 in good health and CMV-seronegative. In DNA form, the CDR3 reads TGCAGCGTTGCGTTCGGTCGGGGTTTGAATGAGCAGTTCTTC. It codes for CSVAFGRGLNEQFF.